The clone carrying this TCR beta chain was recorded at least ten times. The antigen is unknown. Germline V gives CDR1 MGHRA, CDR2 YSYEKL. The CDR3 loop spans 16 amino acids. V shed 4 bases, J shed 5 bases, and the junction held 8 bases outside the gene matches. These data are taken from a study of regulatory T cells in long-lasting Graves disease. Broader study findings: Persistent Graves' patients possessed reduced TCR diversity relative to recently diagnosed ones. When disease was persistent, TRBV28, TRBJ1-2 and TRBJ2-5 were the favored segments.

Time point reported: newly diagnosed GD, antithyroid drugs for less than 3 months. PBMC-extracted RNA yielded the TCR library. EDTA tubes received around 10 milliliters of drawn peripheral blood. Construction of TCR beta libraries relied on iRepertoire HTBI primers and on Arm-PCR targeting CDR3 regions. TCRdb re-analysed the multiplex PCR reads in MiXCR, keeping a single row per CDR3 protein. The sample carries some 250,000 distinct CDR3 sequences, approximately 18% recorded once. Separately, the same data were catalogued under a study of T cells in Graves' hyperthyroidism and ophthalmopathy. In that study: A set of HTBI primers served as the primers for a first-round RT-PCR of the TCR CDR3.

This rearrangement joins TRBV4-1 to TRBJ1-6, with 7 bases fitting TRBD1. This material consisted of peripheral blood mononuclear cells (PBMCs), taken at new diagnosis, from a patient treated with antithyroid drugs. The origin of this receptor is a woman younger than 45 with Graves disease. For the CDR3, the DNA is TGCGCCAGCAGCCGACTACAGGGGTCCAATAATTCACCCCTCCACTTT. It translates to CASSRLQGSNNSPLHF.